Each of the 8 T cell receptor beta chains below was sequenced from the same sample in a study of blood T cell repertoires in COVID-19. Libraries were prepared by immunoSEQ multiplex PCR; TCRdb keeps only in-frame clonotypes and omits some of them. The sample contains around 380,000 clones, more than 70% of which appear only once. Sequencing input: PBMCs or T cells enriched from blood (not recorded which). The receptors shown here come from a man in his thirties or forties who had recovered from COVID-19.

The J gene is TRBJ2-3, the V gene TRBV12-5; 9 nucleotides agree with TRBD1. The V segment lost 6 bases and the J segment 4 bases; nucleotides outside the gene matches: 8. Germline V CDR1 and CDR2: LGHNT, FRNRAP. This CDR3 has 15 amino acids. The CDR3 sequence: CASGPGQGWADTQYF. In DNA form, the CDR3 reads TGTGCTAGTGGACCCGGACAGGGGTGGGCAGATACGCAGTATTTT.

J is TRBJ1-2 and V is TRBV4-1; 7 bases are a match to TRBD1. V lost 2 bases to trimming and J lost 5 bases; unmatched junction nucleotides: 11. There are 16 residues in the CDR3. CDR1 is MGHRA, CDR2 YSYEKL, per germline. The CDR3 DNA reads as TGCGCCAGCAGCCAACCCGGGACAGCGAGAGGGTATGGCTACACCTTC. This gives the protein CASSQPGTARGYGYTF.

This rearrangement joins TRBV6-5 to TRBJ1-1, with 9 bases identical to TRBD1. The CDR3 runs 11 residues. Germline V lookup: CDR1 MNHEY, CDR2 SVGAGI. Losses at the gene ends were 6 bases for V and 10 bases for J; bases not matched to a gene: 3. The CDR3 spells CASSATGGAFF. CDR3 nucleotide sequence: TGTGCCAGCAGCGCGACAGGGGGAGCTTTCTTT.

The chain employs TRBV18 and TRBJ2-5; the D is unclear. Germline V gene lookup returns CDR1 KGHSH and CDR2 LQKENI. The CDR3 length is 15 residues. V gave up 3 bases and J gave up 5 bases, with 16 bases separating them. This CDR3 is CASSPFTGSWETQYF. CDR3 in DNA: TGTGCCAGCTCACCTTTCACCGGGTCCTGGGAGACCCAGTACTTC.

The rearrangement links TRBV2 to TRBJ1-2, with D unclear. Germline assignment: CDR1 SNHLY and CDR2 FYNNEI. The CDR3 is made up of 13 amino acids. Trimming shortened V by 6 bases and J by 3 bases, and 11 bases separated the two germline ends. CDR3 region: CASSLGSDYGYTF. In nucleotides, the CDR3 is TGTGCCAGCAGCCTAGGCAGCGACTATGGCTACACCTTC.

CDR3 region: CASSQAGPSDTQYF. The CDR3 DNA reads TGTGCCAGCAGCCAGGCGGGCCCCTCAGATACGCAGTATTTT. The chain couples TRBV7-9 to TRBJ2-3, with a possible D match to TRBD2 (5 bases). Germline CDR1 is SEHNR and CDR2 is FQNEAQ (reference sequence). The CDR3 is 14 residues long. Trimming left V 5 bases short and J 4 bases short, with 13 bases between. Supplemented by reference TRBV7-9 and TRBJ2-3, the full variable domain reads DTGVSQNPRHKITKRGQNVTFRCDPISEHNRLYWYRQTLGQGPEFLTYFQNEAQLEKSRLLSDRFSAERPKGSFSTLEIQRTEQGDSAMYLCASSQAGPSDTQYFGPGTRLTVL.

This chain joins TRBV25-1 and TRBJ1-3, with no clear D. Germline lookup yields CDR1 MGHDK and CDR2 SYGVNS. Trimming shortened V by 6 bases and J by 4 bases, and 10 bases separated the two germline ends. This CDR3 contains 13 residues. In DNA, the CDR3 is TGTGCCAGCAGGAACCCCCGGGGAAACACCATATATTTT. As protein: CASRNPRGNTIYF.

Comments on this clone: The junction differs from germline at one of its ends, possibly a read error. V gene TRBV2 combines with J gene TRBJ2-1, with 7 positions matching TRBD2. Germline-derived CDR1 and CDR2 are SNHLY and FYNNEI. The CDR3 totals 15 residues. DNA for the CDR3: TGTGCCAGCATCCCTACGGGGCTAGCGGTTAATGGGCAGTTCTTC. As protein: CASIPTGLAVNGQFF. The full variable domain, with the rest looked up from reference TRBV2 and TRBJ2-1, is EPEVTQTPSHQVTQMGQEVILRCVPISNHLYFYWYRQILGQKVEFLVSFYNNEISEKSEIFDDQFSVERPDGSNFTLKIRSTKLEDSAMYFCASIPTGLAVNGQFFGPGTRLTVL.